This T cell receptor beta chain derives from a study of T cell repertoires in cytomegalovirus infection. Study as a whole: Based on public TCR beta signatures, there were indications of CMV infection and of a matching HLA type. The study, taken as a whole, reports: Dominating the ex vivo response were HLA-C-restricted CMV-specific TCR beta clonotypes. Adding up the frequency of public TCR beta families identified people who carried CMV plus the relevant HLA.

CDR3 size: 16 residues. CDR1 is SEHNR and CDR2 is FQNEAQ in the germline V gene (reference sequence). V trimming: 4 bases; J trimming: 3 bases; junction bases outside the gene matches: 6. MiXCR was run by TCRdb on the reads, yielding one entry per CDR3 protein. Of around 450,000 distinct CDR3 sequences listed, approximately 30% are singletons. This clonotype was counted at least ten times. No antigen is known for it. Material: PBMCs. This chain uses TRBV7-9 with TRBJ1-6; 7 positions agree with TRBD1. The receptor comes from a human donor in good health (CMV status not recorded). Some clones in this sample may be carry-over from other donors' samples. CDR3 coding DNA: TGTGCCAGCAGCTCCAACAGACAGGGCTATAATTCACCCCTCCACTTT. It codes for CASSSNRQGYNSPLHF.